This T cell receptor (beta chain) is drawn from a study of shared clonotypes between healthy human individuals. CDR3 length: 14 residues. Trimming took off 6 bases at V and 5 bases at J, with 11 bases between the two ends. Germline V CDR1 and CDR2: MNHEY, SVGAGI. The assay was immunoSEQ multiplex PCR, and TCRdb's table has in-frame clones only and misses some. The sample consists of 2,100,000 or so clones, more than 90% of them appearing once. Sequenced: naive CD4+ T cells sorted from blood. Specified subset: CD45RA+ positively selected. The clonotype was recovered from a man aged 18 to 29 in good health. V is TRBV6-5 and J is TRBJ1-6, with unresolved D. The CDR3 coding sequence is TGTGCCAGCAGGGAACTTACAGATAATTCACCCCTCCACTTT. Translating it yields CASRELTDNSPLHF.